This T cell receptor (beta chain) was profiled in a study of T cells in Graves' hyperthyroidism and ophthalmopathy. The authors deemed Graves' hyperthyroidism stable absent ophthalmopathy progression within 18 months. Clinical symptoms, serum thyroxine and TRAb, thyroid ultrasound and orbital computed tomography were used for the diagnoses. V lost 4 bases, J lost 6 bases, and 12 bases lay in between. The CDR3 has 12 residues. Germline CDR1 SQVTM, CDR2 ANQGSEA. This clonotype was seen many times. TCR beta CDR3 regions were amplified from RNA transcripts. Researchers ran a first-round RT-PCR on the TCR CDR3 using the HTBI primer set. MiXCR was run by TCRdb on the multiplex PCR reads, yielding one entry per CDR3 protein. The sample shows around 110,000 distinct CDR3 sequences, approximately 16% of them seen only once.

Sequenced material: blood. The chain employs TRBV29-1 and TRBJ1-2; a weak D match, TRBD1 (6 bases). The sequence derives from a woman aged 45 to 65 with Graves' hyperthyroidism. DNA for the CDR3: TGCAGCGTTGCGGGGGGCGCGGATGGCTACACCTTC. Translating gives CSVAGGADGYTF.